The clone carrying this TCR beta chain was seen ten or more times. Its antigen is currently unknown. V lost 4 bases to trimming and J lost 5 bases, with 12 bases between them. The V gene's germline CDR1 is MNHEY and CDR2 SVGAGI. This CDR3 has 13 amino acids. This sample was included in a study of T cells in Graves' hyperthyroidism and ophthalmopathy. Overall study results and limits: Ophthalmopathy onset followed model prediction by a median approximately seven months. Blood also carried most thyroid clonotypes expanded above 0.001.

Researchers amplified the TCR beta CDR3 regions from RNA transcripts. The primer set for the first-round RT-PCR of the TCR CDR3 was HTBI. One entry per CDR3 protein results from TCRdb running MiXCR on the multiplex PCR reads. Counted here are about 550,000 distinct CDR3 sequences, less than 25% occurring once; the ten biggest clones make up less than 30%. On the basis of clinical symptoms, serum thyroxine and TRAb, thyroid ultrasound and orbital computed tomography, diagnoses were made. The clonotype comes from a man between 18 and 35 years old with Graves' hyperthyroidism. The chain links TRBV6-5 to TRBJ2-7; perhaps TRBD2 as D (6 bases). Specimen: blood. Here the CDR3 reads CASSWVGGDEQYF. The DNA for the CDR3 is TGTGCCAGCAGTTGGGTCGGGGGAGACGAGCAGTACTTC.